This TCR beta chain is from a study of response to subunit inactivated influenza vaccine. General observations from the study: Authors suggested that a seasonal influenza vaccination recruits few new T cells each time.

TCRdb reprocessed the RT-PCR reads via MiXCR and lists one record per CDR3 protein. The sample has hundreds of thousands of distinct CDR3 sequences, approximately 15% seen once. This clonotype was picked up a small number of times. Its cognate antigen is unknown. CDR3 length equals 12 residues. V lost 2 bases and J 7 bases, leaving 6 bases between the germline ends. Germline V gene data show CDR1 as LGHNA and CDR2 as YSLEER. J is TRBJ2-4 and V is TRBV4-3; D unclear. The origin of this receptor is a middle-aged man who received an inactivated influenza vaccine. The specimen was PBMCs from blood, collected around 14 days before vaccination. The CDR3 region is CASSQTGNIQYF. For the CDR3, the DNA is TGCGCCAGCAGCCAAACCGGGAACATTCAGTACTTC.